This entry features one T cell receptor (beta chain) sequence. The antigen remains undetermined. The CDR3 sequence is 14 residues long. Germline V gene data show CDR1 as KGHSH and CDR2 as LQKENI. The V end was cut by 3 bases, the J end by 8 bases, with 13 bases between. Depth targeted 1 in 200,000 to 1 in 1 million T cells, averaging 10x coverage per clonotype. Generated by immunoSEQ multiplex PCR, the TCRdb table keeps only in-frame clones and is missing some. The sample lists some 200,000 clones, approximately 75% seen once, with roughly 11% in the top ten. The sample belongs to a study of cytotoxic CD8 clonotypes in ibrutinib-treated CLL. Regarding the study as a whole: Ibrutinib response saw clonality rise, and progression saw it return toward baseline.

Material: PBMCs, obtained after 12 months of ibrutinib treatment. V gene TRBV18 combines with J gene TRBJ1-4; D not certain. The sequence derives from a human donor with chronic lymphocytic leukemia. CDR3 bases: TGTGCCAGCTCACCGCCTGGGGTCGGGGAAAAACTGTTTTTT. It translates to CASSPPGVGEKLFF.